This TCR beta chain was profiled in a study of cytomegalovirus exposure and HLA in healthy donors (dated by TCRdb to 2015 to 2018). Some background on the complete study: According to an earlier analysis of a few hundred of the donors, 150 million to 200 million T cells yielded some 120 million unique TCR beta sequences and about 300 Gb of sequence data. Approximately 310 gigabases of sequencing data and around 85 million unique TCR sequences made up an early release that covered some 640 HLA-typed donors. Among the roughly 400 genotyped donors, 75% to 90% belonged to the genetic ancestry cluster associated with self-reported Caucasian donors. The study aimed to test whether cataloging public T cell receptors could reveal signatures of past pathogen exposure. The study profiled the T cell repertoires of under 700 subjects by immunosequencing and related them to cytomegalovirus serostatus. Along with the approximately 650-subject first cohort, a separate validation cohort of approximately 110 different subjects was used. The study combined high-throughput TCR immunosequencing, statistical association of individual TCRs with disease status, and machine learning to predict cytomegalovirus infection status. A later analysis re-examined previously published TCR beta repertoires from 610 or so donors and added high-resolution HLA genotyping to investigate patterns of TCR occurrence. In the later analysis, no new phenotypic data were used to find candidate immune exposures; instead, reliance was placed on TCR beta sequences and their occurrence across donors. An earlier analysis of 587 of the donors used high-throughput TCR beta sequencing to judge whether each TCR beta V gene segment behaved as functional or pseudogenic. Donor age, sex, ethnicity and CMV serostatus were collected together with the repertoire data. A later genetic analysis used genome-wide SNP genotypes for about 65% of the 666 donors, treating that subset as a discovery cohort. All discovery cohort repertoires had been generated using a single sequencing platform. HLA typing covered class I and class II loci at four-digit resolution. Typing coverage differed by locus: A, B, C, DRB1 and DQB1 were typed in roughly 629-630 donors, DQA1 in 522, DPA1 in around 580, and DPB1 in roughly 450. Because of strong linkage in the cohort, 5 or 6 DR-DQ haplotypes were treated as single units for association and clustering. Among 398 genotyped donors of the cohort, an average of approximately 220,000 unique TCR beta nucleotide sequences was sequenced per donor, of which 15% to 20% were non-productive. Study-level results and caveats: Because counts were too low, 15 to 20 rarely observed V segments, including chromosome 9 orphons, were left out of the earlier analysis of 587 of the donors. An earlier analysis of approximately 590 of the donors showed that most TCR beta V segments appeared in productive rearrangements either about 87% or about 30% of the time, which broadly matched IMGT annotations. When HLA alleles, especially DR and DQ, strongly co-occurred, TCR associations were difficult to assign to individual alleles. Immune exposure information for the cohort was limited to CMV serostatus. In vitro tests confirmed that a few of the cytomegalovirus-associated TCR beta chains recognize cytomegalovirus antigens. In this cohort, only TCR beta chains were sequenced, and detectable features were limited by the absence of alpha or paired-chain data. Most TCR sequences were observed very rarely across donors, whereas some public TCRs were present in many individuals. A further reported finding was that TCR beta sequences accurately predicted the HLA-A and HLA-B alleles for most subjects in the first cohort. A cluster of highly shared sequence variants was judged likely to be a technical artifact of the sequencing pipeline. Most CMV-associated TCR beta chains appeared to be HLA-restricted in a later analysis, and the HLA associations seemed to be driven largely by CMV exposure. Because some donors lacked HLA typing at each locus, the association tests relied only on the typed subset. The 87-base-pair reads could not distinguish some IMGT-functional V segments, including TRBV6-2 and TRBV6-3, so those segments were excluded. In a later genetic analysis, a missense DCLRE1C variant was associated with V-gene and J-gene trimming of TCR beta chains, and the association was replicated in an independent cohort. According to a later analysis, parvovirus B19, influenza, CMV and Epstein-Barr virus appeared linked to several top co-occurrence clusters. According to a later genetic analysis, donors in an Asian-associated ancestry cluster had fewer N-insertions in productive TCRs than the approximately 650-donor mean. The classifier was reported to diagnose cytomegalovirus status with high specificity and sensitivity in both the original and validation cohorts. It was suggested by the authors that the approach could potentially be generalized to other disease states and immunological phenotypes. The presence/absence analyses assumed that sequencing depth was roughly uniform across donors, and that assumption may not be true. Correlated functional status among segregating V segments might be attributable to linkage disequilibrium, but an unknown experimental factor could not be ruled out. In a later analysis, some 18,000 TCR beta sequences were associated with specific HLA alleles at a false discovery rate of 0.05. A later analysis found that TCR association rates varied across HLA loci, with DRB1 alleles showing the most associated TCRs and HLA-C alleles the fewest. In a later analysis, HLA-associated TCR beta chains showed more clonal expansion and lower generation probabilities than non-associated chains that were equally common. In the study, some 160 TCR beta chains were listed as associated with cytomegalovirus.

The cohort was made up of 500 to 800 healthy bone marrow donors. At the time of sampling, all cohort members were nominally healthy, though unrecorded immune exposures were likely present. The donor tested CMV seropositive and was one of the 289 seropositive cohort members. A peripheral blood sample was provided by each donor, and peripheral blood mononuclear cells were used for TCR beta sequencing. The Qiagen DNeasy Blood Extraction Kit was used to extract genomic DNA from the blood cell samples. Concerning this clone: There is no known antigen for this receptor. Qualities for individual bases were not recorded, and no much larger clone is one base off.

Trimming removed 6 bases from V and 6 bases from J; the gene matches leave 14 bases unexplained. Per the germline V gene, MRHNA is the CDR1 and SNTAGT is the CDR2. From cysteine to phenylalanine, the CDR3 is 16 amino acids long. Here the CDR3 DNA is all that survives: 48 bases in frame from base 1. Library preparation used the immunoSEQ multiplex PCR assay. For the multiplex PCR, a mixture combining 60 forward primers for TCR Vbeta segments and 13 reverse primers for TCR Jbeta segments was used. The CDR3 region of rearranged TCR beta genes was amplified from genomic DNA with a multiplex PCR assay. The Illumina HiSeq System was used to sequence the amplified TCR beta libraries as 87-base-pair reads. As for how the authors treated the data: Across the roughly 670 repertoires, a later analysis counted around 80 million unique TCR beta chains, around 11 million of which were shared by at least two donors. Raw reads were error-corrected and collapsed into unique sequences by a nearest-neighbor algorithm in which closely related sequences were merged to remove PCR and sequencing errors. CDR3 sequences were aligned to IMGT reference sequences to assign V, D and J gene segments. Each retained sequence needed at least a six-nucleotide match to both a V gene segment and a J gene segment. A rearrangement was called productive if the CDR3 had no stop codons and remained in frame with V and J, and every other rearrangement was called non-productive. Following IMGT convention, CDR3 was defined as the stretch from the second conserved V-encoded cysteine up to the conserved J-encoded phenylalanine. The earlier analysis of fewer than 700 of the donors excluded sequences that lacked an unambiguous match to a single V gene segment. An earlier analysis of 587 of the donors classified V segments as functional when productive rearrangements were above 56.7% and as segregating when the standard deviation between donors was above 5%. A statistical classification framework was built for diagnosing cytomegalovirus status from the catalog of TCR beta chain sequences. A later analysis assigned V and J genes by comparing TCR nucleotide sequences with IMGT/GENE-DB human TR gene sequences. In a later analysis, CDR3 sequences and most-parsimonious VDJ recombination scenarios were assigned using the TCRdist pipeline. A later analysis defined each TCR beta chain by its CDR3 amino acid sequence plus V-gene family, and excluded reads lacking a unique V-gene family. In a later analysis, 450 to 600 highly shared, low-generation-probability nucleotide sequences were removed to address suspected cross-contamination and a sequencing artifact. In a later analysis, a clonal expansion index was calculated for each public chain from normalized within-repertoire ranks of inferred template counts. Generation probabilities in a later analysis came from a VDJ recombination model fitted to out-of-frame rearrangements, and those results were checked against IGoR. Hypergeometric tests were used in a later analysis to score TCR-TCR, TCR-HLA and TCR-CMV co-occurrence, with a repertoire-size bias correction applied to the TCR pairs. A later analysis estimated false discovery rates by permuting HLA or CMV assignments 20 times. A later analysis grouped co-occurring TCRs with DBSCAN, adding TCRdist sequence similarity when clustering within HLA-allele-positive subsets. Co-occurrence clustering excluded repertoires with fewer than 30,000 or more than 120,000 public chains, plus five with anomalous nucleotide sharing. TCRdb carries this immuneACCESS record with in-frame sequences only. Its versions omit some clonotypes, under half of them owing to an unresolved V gene in the studies checked, with the rest unexplained. The V and J calls and the clone size are those of that table, but D and trimming were determined from the DNA. The sample contains 150,000 to 180,000 clones, around 75% of them found a single time. About 8.3% of the sample comes from the top ten.

The sample was PBMCs. The V gene is TRBV6-4 and the J gene is TRBJ1-2, and TRBD1 matches 9 of the central bases. This clonotype originated in a man in his thirties or forties in good health and CMV-seropositive. The DNA sequence reads TGTGCCAGCAGCGCCGACGACGCTACAGGGGGCAATGGCTACACCTTC. Its protein reads: CASSADDATGGNGYTF.